These T cell receptor beta chains were read from a single sample in a study of OX40 agonist ivuxolimab in advanced cancers. The assay was immunoSEQ multiplex PCR, and TCRdb's table has in-frame clones only and misses some. Found here are tens of thousands of clones, approximately 86% of them singletons; the top ten hold roughly 2%. This sample comprised CD4+ or CD8+ T cells sorted from blood, obtained in a trial of the OX40 agonist ivuxolimab. The receptors come from an adult with an advanced solid tumor such as melanoma, head and neck, liver or kidney cancer. CDR3s include the opening cysteine and the closing phenylalanine or tryptophan. Fields, in order: V gene, CDR3 length, D gene, clone size, J gene, CDR3 protein, CDR3 DNA. D genes are given only for firm matches. The size of a clone is reported for some rows only, either as once, few or many, or as a class for expanded clones.

V: TRBV29-1
length: 12
D: -
size: -
J: TRBJ2-7
CDR3: CSVGQGTYEQYF
DNA: TGCAGCGTTGGTCAGGGTACCTACGAGCAGTACTTC

V: TRBV7-9
length: 13
D: TRBD2
size: -
J: TRBJ2-7
CDR3: CASSLGSSGNQYF
DNA: TGTGCCAGCAGCTTAGGCTCTAGCGGGAATCAGTACTTC

V: TRBV5-5
length: 14
D: -
size: -
J: TRBJ2-3
CDR3: CASSLFYGADTQYF
DNA: TGTGCCAGCAGCCTTTTCTACGGCGCAGATACGCAGTATTTT

V: TRBV6-5
length: 12
D: TRBD1
size: once
J: TRBJ1-1
CDR3: CASSWSQGKAFF
DNA: TGTGCCAGCAGTTGGTCACAGGGGAAAGCTTTCTTT

V: TRBV30
length: 14
D: TRBD1
size: -
J: TRBJ1-4
CDR3: CAWSVGQGREKLFF
DNA: TGTGCCTGGAGTGTGGGACAGGGGAGGGAAAAACTGTTTTTT

V: TRBV27
length: 15
D: -
size: -
J: TRBJ2-2
CDR3: CASSSRGVATGELFF
DNA: TGTGCCAGCAGTTCGAGGGGGGTGGCAACCGGGGAGCTGTTTTTT

V: TRBV5-1
length: 17
D: -
size: -
J: TRBJ1-5
CDR3: CASSLSPTGTSNQPQHF
DNA: TGCGCCAGCAGCTTGAGCCCGACAGGAACTAGCAATCAGCCCCAGCATTTT

V: TRBV25-1
length: 13
D: -
size: -
J: TRBJ2-7
CDR3: CASRGTEAYEQYF
DNA: TGTGCCAGCAGGGGGACTGAAGCCTACGAGCAGTACTTC

V: TRBV4-2
length: 16
D: TRBD2
size: -
J: TRBJ2-1
CDR3: CASSQHSGGGVNEQFF
DNA: TGTGCCAGCAGCCAACATAGCGGGGGGGGCGTCAATGAGCAGTTCTTC

V: TRBV2
length: 16
D: TRBD1
size: -
J: TRBJ2-2
CDR3: CASNSQGALNTGELFF
DNA: TGTGCCAGCAATAGTCAGGGGGCTCTGAACACCGGGGAGCTGTTTTTT

V: TRBV5-5
length: 18
D: TRBD1
size: -
J: TRBJ2-2
CDR3: CASSERDRVLFITGELFF
DNA: TGTGCCAGCAGCGAACGGGACAGGGTTTTATTCATCACCGGGGAGCTGTTTTTT

V: TRBV28
length: 15
D: TRBD1
size: -
J: TRBJ2-5
CDR3: CASDSGTASQETQYF
DNA: TGTGCCAGCGATTCCGGGACAGCTTCCCAAGAGACCCAGTACTTC

V: TRBV4-1
length: 14
D: TRBD2
size: -
J: TRBJ2-7
CDR3: CASRLTSGNGEQYF
DNA: TGCGCCAGCAGACTGACTAGCGGGAATGGTGAGCAGTACTTC

V: TRBV5-4
length: 16
D: -
size: -
J: TRBJ2-2
CDR3: CASSSNRNLGTGELFF
DNA: TGTGCCAGCAGCTCAAACAGGAACCTGGGGACCGGGGAGCTGTTTTTT

V: TRBV11-3
length: 15
D: -
size: few
J: TRBJ2-5
CDR3: CASSLDSGYQETQYF
DNA: TGTGCCAGCAGCTTAGACTCGGGATATCAAGAGACCCAGTACTTC

V: TRBV7-3
length: 15
D: TRBD1
size: -
J: TRBJ2-2
CDR3: CASSLDRHNTGELFF
DNA: TGTGCCAGCAGCCTGGACAGGCACAACACCGGGGAGCTGTTTTTT

V: TRBV6-6
length: 15
D: -
size: -
J: TRBJ2-1
CDR3: CASSYSRYRYNEQFF
DNA: TGTGCCAGCAGTTACTCCCGTTACAGATACAATGAGCAGTTCTTC

V: TRBV5-1
length: 13
D: -
size: -
J: TRBJ2-3
CDR3: CASSLSGTDTQYF
DNA: TGCGCCAGCAGCTTAAGTGGAACAGATACGCAGTATTTT

V: TRBV4-1
length: 13
D: -
size: -
J: TRBJ2-5
CDR3: CASSRAGEGTQYF
DNA: TGCGCCAGCAGCCGTGCAGGGGAGGGGACCCAGTACTTC

V: TRBV27
length: 14
D: TRBD1
size: -
J: TRBJ2-7
CDR3: CASTRYRGNYEQYF
DNA: TGTGCCAGCACCCGATACAGGGGTAATTACGAGCAGTACTTC

V: TRBV29-1
length: 16
D: TRBD1
size: -
J: TRBJ2-7
CDR3: CSVATGTAVISYEQYF
DNA: TGCAGCGTTGCGACCGGGACAGCCGTCATCTCCTACGAGCAGTACTTC

V: TRBV6-5
length: 15
D: -
size: -
J: TRBJ1-5
CDR3: CASSYSSGIGQPQHF
DNA: TGTGCCAGCAGTTACTCGAGTGGGATTGGACAGCCCCAGCATTTT

V: TRBV7-9
length: 16
D: TRBD1
size: -
J: TRBJ2-3
CDR3: CASSLPSGQVTDTQYF
DNA: TGTGCCAGCAGCTTACCTTCGGGACAGGTGACAGATACGCAGTATTTT

V: TRBV19
length: 16
D: -
size: -
J: TRBJ1-1
CDR3: CASSISFRVEGTEAFF
DNA: TGTGCCAGTAGTATTTCCTTCAGGGTCGAGGGCACTGAAGCTTTCTTT

V: TRBV18
length: 14
D: -
size: few
J: TRBJ2-1
CDR3: CASSLFTGEDEQFF
DNA: TGTGCCAGCTCACTTTTTACAGGGGAGGATGAGCAGTTCTTC

V: TRBV19
length: 15
D: TRBD1
size: -
J: TRBJ1-3
CDR3: CASSIAGGTGNTIYF
DNA: TGTGCCAGTAGTATTGCAGGGGGCACTGGAAACACCATATATTTT

V: TRBV27
length: 21
D: TRBD2
size: -
J: TRBJ2-1
CDR3: CASSFRILAGGIPSSYNEQFF
DNA: TGTGCCAGCAGTTTCCGCATACTAGCGGGAGGCATACCGAGCTCCTACAATGAGCAGTTCTTC

V: TRBV28
length: 15
D: TRBD1
size: -
J: TRBJ1-1
CDR3: CASSLLGQGVPEAFF
DNA: TGTGCCAGCAGTTTGTTGGGACAGGGTGTTCCTGAAGCTTTCTTT

V: TRBV5-4
length: 13
D: -
size: few
J: TRBJ1-1
CDR3: CASSLDLVGEAFF
DNA: TGTGCCAGCAGCTTGGACCTAGTAGGTGAAGCTTTCTTT

V: TRBV27
length: 16
D: TRBD2
size: -
J: TRBJ2-7
CDR3: CASSLRASGTYYEQYF
DNA: TGTGCCAGCAGTCTCCGAGCTAGCGGAACCTATTACGAGCAGTACTTC

V: TRBV20-1
length: 11
D: -
size: -
J: TRBJ2-7
CDR3: CSASGDNEQYF
DNA: TGCAGTGCCTCGGGGGACAACGAGCAGTACTTC

V: TRBV7-9
length: 15
D: -
size: once
J: TRBJ2-5
CDR3: CASSFSQESGETQYF
DNA: TGTGCCAGCAGCTTCTCACAGGAGTCGGGGGAGACCCAGTACTTC

V: TRBV29-1
length: 13
D: -
size: -
J: TRBJ1-6
CDR3: CSVKSSYNSPLHF
DNA: TGCAGCGTGAAAAGCTCCTATAATTCACCCCTCCACTTT

V: TRBV28
length: 14
D: TRBD2
size: -
J: TRBJ2-5
CDR3: CASVRAGDGETQYF
DNA: TGTGCCAGCGTAAGGGCGGGAGACGGGGAGACCCAGTACTTC

V: TRBV30
length: 11
D: -
size: -
J: TRBJ1-1
CDR3: CAWSTGTEAFF
DNA: TGTGCCTGGAGTACGGGGACTGAAGCTTTCTTT

V: TRBV7-3
length: 15
D: TRBD2
size: -
J: TRBJ2-1
CDR3: CASRLIAGAYNEQFF
DNA: TGTGCCAGCAGGTTAATAGCGGGAGCGTACAATGAGCAGTTCTTC

V: TRBV5-1
length: 16
D: -
size: -
J: TRBJ1-5
CDR3: CASSLDGGLGNQPQHF
DNA: TGCGCCAGCAGCTTGGATGGAGGGCTAGGCAATCAGCCCCAGCATTTT

V: TRBV5-4
length: 15
D: TRBD2
size: -
J: TRBJ2-1
CDR3: CASSLALAGYNEQFF
DNA: TGTGCCAGCAGCTTGGCCCTAGCGGGATACAATGAGCAGTTCTTC

V: TRBV5-1
length: 14
D: -
size: -
J: TRBJ2-7
CDR3: CASSLGVAQYEQYF
DNA: TGCGCCAGCAGCTTGGGAGTGGCCCAATACGAGCAGTACTTC

V: TRBV5-8
length: 16
D: -
size: -
J: TRBJ2-2
CDR3: CASSFYGGQHTGELFF
DNA: TGTGCCAGCAGCTTTTATGGAGGGCAGCACACCGGGGAGCTGTTTTTT

V: TRBV11-2
length: 16
D: TRBD1
size: once
J: TRBJ1-1
CDR3: CASSLSRTGRNTEAFF
DNA: TGTGCCAGCAGCTTGTCCCGGACAGGGAGGAACACTGAAGCTTTCTTT

V: TRBV10-1
length: 13
D: -
size: -
J: TRBJ2-1
CDR3: CASSPGVIGEQFF
DNA: TGCGCCAGCAGCCCTGGAGTAATCGGTGAGCAGTTCTTC

V: TRBV29-1
length: 11
D: TRBD1
size: -
J: TRBJ2-7
CDR3: CSGGTALREYF
DNA: TGCAGCGGAGGGACAGCCTTACGAGAGTACTTC

V: TRBV2
length: 14
D: -
size: -
J: TRBJ1-4
CDR3: CASSDRLVGEKLFF
DNA: TGTGCCAGCAGTGACCGACTTGTTGGTGAAAAACTGTTTTTT

V: TRBV7-9
length: 17
D: -
size: -
J: TRBJ2-1
CDR3: CASSPYRGVAYGDEQFF
DNA: TGTGCCAGCAGCCCCTATAGGGGGGTCGCTTACGGTGATGAGCAGTTCTTC

V: TRBV7-9
length: 14
D: -
size: -
J: TRBJ2-3
CDR3: CASSISLGTDTQYF
DNA: TGTGCCAGCAGCATCAGCCTAGGAACAGATACGCAGTATTTT

V: TRBV6-5
length: 14
D: -
size: -
J: TRBJ1-1
CDR3: CASSYARRDTEAFF
DNA: TGTGCCAGCAGTTACGCCCGACGGGACACTGAAGCTTTCTTT

V: TRBV18
length: 13
D: TRBD2
size: -
J: TRBJ2-5
CDR3: CASSPGGQETQYF
DNA: TGTGCCAGCTCCCCGGGGGGCCAAGAGACCCAGTACTTC

V: TRBV27
length: 18
D: TRBD1
size: -
J: TRBJ2-1
CDR3: CASRPGQGQRDSYNEQFF
DNA: TGTGCCAGCAGACCCGGACAGGGGCAAAGGGACTCCTACAATGAGCAGTTCTTC

V: TRBV18
length: 13
D: -
size: -
J: TRBJ2-5
CDR3: CASSPGTRETQYF
DNA: TGTGCCAGCTCACCAGGGACCCGAGAGACCCAGTACTTC

V: TRBV28
length: 13
D: -
size: -
J: TRBJ2-3
CDR3: CASSPDYTDTQYF
DNA: TGTGCCAGCAGTCCGGACTATACAGATACGCAGTATTTT

V: TRBV6-5
length: 15
D: -
size: -
J: TRBJ2-3
CDR3: CASSFALAGTDTQYF
DNA: TGTGCCAGCAGTTTCGCCTTAGCGGGCACAGATACGCAGTATTTT

V: TRBV7-3
length: 15
D: -
size: -
J: TRBJ1-1
CDR3: CASSPSSTANTEAFF
DNA: TGTGCCAGCAGCCCTTCATCGACAGCGAACACTGAAGCTTTCTTT

V: TRBV27
length: 13
D: TRBD1
size: -
J: TRBJ2-1
CDR3: CASSLPQGNEQFF
DNA: TGTGCCAGCAGTTTACCACAGGGGAATGAGCAGTTCTTC

V: TRBV4-1
length: 14
D: -
size: -
J: TRBJ2-1
CDR3: CASSQGTGFDEQFF
DNA: TGCGCCAGCAGCCAAGGAACAGGGTTTGATGAGCAGTTCTTC

V: TRBV2
length: 14
D: -
size: -
J: TRBJ2-7
CDR3: CASSLRDIAYEQYF
DNA: TGTGCCAGCAGCCTCCGGGACATCGCCTACGAGCAGTACTTC

V: TRBV28
length: 15
D: TRBD1
size: -
J: TRBJ1-4
CDR3: CASSLLGQGEGKLFF
DNA: TGTGCCAGCAGTTTATTAGGTCAGGGGGAAGGAAAACTGTTTTTT

V: TRBV11-3
length: 15
D: -
size: -
J: TRBJ2-3
CDR3: CASSHPGGSTDTQYF
DNA: TGTGCCAGCAGTCACCCCGGGGGTAGCACAGATACGCAGTATTTT